The sequence of this TCR beta chain was determined in a study of spatial heterogeneity in lung cancer (dated by TCRdb to about 2019). With respect to the entire study: Beta-chain transcripts were consistently detected in greater numbers than alpha-chain transcripts, which likely reflected higher beta-chain transcript abundance. A strong correlation was found between TCR transcript counts in tumor regions and a T cell transcriptional module score from matched bulk RNA-seq. In the raw uncorrected reads, each unique combination of TCR and UMI appeared on average more than ten times. In non-small cell lung cancer, the study made a quantitative comparison of TCR alpha and beta repertoires among multiple tumor regions, matched nontumor lung and blood. Nonsynonymous mutation counts, determined by whole-exome sequencing of tumor tissue, were related to features of the TCR repertoire. Both alpha and beta chains were TCR-sequenced in hundreds of tumor regions, approximately 67 matched nontumor lung samples and roughly 50 PBMC samples obtained at surgery.

Overall study outcomes, separate from this receptor: Counts of ubiquitous and regional expanded TCRs correlated with counts of ubiquitous and regional nonsynonymous mutations, respectively. The tumor nonsynonymous mutation count correlated with the number of expanded intratumoral alpha and beta TCRs. TCR-seq coverage of tumor T cells was estimated to be only 6% to 7.5% for alpha chains and 11% to 15% for beta chains. Additional single-cell paired TCR alpha and beta sequencing was considered necessary to confirm, at a functional level, the hypothesis that regional TCRs recognize regional mutations.

CDR1 and CDR2, looked up from the germline V gene (reference sequence), are LNHDA and SQIVND. The CDR3 starts with the cysteine, ends with the phenylalanine, and has 12 residues. This entry keeps only the CDR3 DNA: 36 bases, framed from base 1. Germline trimming: 9 bases from V, 9 bases from J; junction bases outside gene matches: 3. Receptors were amplified or captured by 5' RACE. Sequencing used a NextSeq 500. The TCR library protocol attached a unique molecular identifier to each TCR cDNA molecule to allow correction of PCR and sequencing errors. In the paper's pipeline: Decombinator tools were used for TCR identification, UMI-based error correction and CDR3 extraction. Expanded TCRs were defined as those above a frequency of 2 per 1,000, corresponding to the top 1% of the tumor frequency distribution. Expanded tumor TCRs statistically deemed absent (corrected P<0.05) from at least one tumor region were classed as regional, and all other expanded tumor TCRs were classed as ubiquitous. Rényi diversity was computed with the R vegan package after subsampling each repertoire 100 times to 5,000 TCRs. CDR3 similarity networks were constructed using string-kernel similarity of amino acid triplets, with links drawn between CDR3s whose pairwise similarity was above 0.82. Through fastp at Q25 and MiXCR, TCRdb rebuilt clones from the public reads, retaining in-frame beta chains. Rows with a matching CDR3 protein are joined into one entry that keeps the most common DNA and genes. The V and J calls and clone size are TCRdb's, not the authors'. A total of about 18,000 distinct CDR3 sequences appear in this sample, 7.5% of them only once. The ten top clones hold roughly 20% of the sample.

This clonotype showed up many times. Its antigen is still unknown. It has no much larger one-base neighbor in the sample; base qualities were not kept. The time point label on this specimen signifies: sample taken at primary tumor resection. Donors were some 78 patients with early-stage, untreated non-small cell lung cancer from the lung TRACERx cohort. TCR sequencing used whole RNA extracted from tumor and nontumor lung tissue, or from cryopreserved PBMC samples, without cell sorting. A patient was chosen for TCR sequencing only when enough RNA was available from at least two tumor regions. A lung pathologist reviewed the tumor and adjacent nontumor lung specimens before the specimens were selected.

The material sequenced was lung tumor tissue, taken at surgery. The rearrangement joined TRBV19 to TRBJ1-6, with 9 middle bases fitting TRBD1. This receptor was obtained from a male donor with early-stage non-small cell lung cancer. In nucleotide form, the sequence is TGTGCCAGCCGGGACAGGGCTTCACCCCTCCACTTT. It translates as CASRDRASPLHF.